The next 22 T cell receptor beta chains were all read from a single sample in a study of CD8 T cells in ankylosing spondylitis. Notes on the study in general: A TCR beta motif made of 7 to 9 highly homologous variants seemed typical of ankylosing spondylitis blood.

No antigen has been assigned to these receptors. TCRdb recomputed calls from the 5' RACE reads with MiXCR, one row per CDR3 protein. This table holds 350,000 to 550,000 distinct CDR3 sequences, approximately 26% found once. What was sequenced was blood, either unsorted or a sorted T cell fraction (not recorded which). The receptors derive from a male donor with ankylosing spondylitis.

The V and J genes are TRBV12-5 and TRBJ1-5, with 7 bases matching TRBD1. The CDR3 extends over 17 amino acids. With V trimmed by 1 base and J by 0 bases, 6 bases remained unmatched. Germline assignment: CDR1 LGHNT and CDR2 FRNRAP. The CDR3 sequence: CASGLAQGVYSNQPQHF. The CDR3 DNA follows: TGTGCTAGTGGTTTGGCCCAGGGGGTCTATAGCAATCAGCCCCAGCATTTT. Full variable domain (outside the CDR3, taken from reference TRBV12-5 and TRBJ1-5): DARVTQTPRHKVTEMGQEVTMRCQPILGHNTVFWYRQTMMQGLELLAYFRNRAPLDDSGMPKDRFSAEMPDATLATLKIQPSEPRDSAVYFCASGLAQGVYSNQPQHFGDGTRLSIL.

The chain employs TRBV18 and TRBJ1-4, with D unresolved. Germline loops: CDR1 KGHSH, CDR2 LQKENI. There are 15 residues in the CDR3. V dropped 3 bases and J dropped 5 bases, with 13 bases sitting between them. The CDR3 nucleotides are TGTGCCAGCTCACCTCCTGGGTCTGCGAATGAAAAACTGTTTTTT. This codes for CASSPPGSANEKLFF.

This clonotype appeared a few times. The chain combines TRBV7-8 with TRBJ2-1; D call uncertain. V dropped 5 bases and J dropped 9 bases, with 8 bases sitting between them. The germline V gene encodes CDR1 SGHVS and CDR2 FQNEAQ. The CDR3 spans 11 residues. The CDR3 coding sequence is TGTGCCAGCAGCCCCCTTATTGAGCAGTTCTTC. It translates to CASSPLIEQFF.

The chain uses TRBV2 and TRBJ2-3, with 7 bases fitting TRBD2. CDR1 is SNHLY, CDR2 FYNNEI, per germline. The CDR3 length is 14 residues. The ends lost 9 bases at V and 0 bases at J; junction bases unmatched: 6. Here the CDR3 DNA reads TGTGCCAGTTTACTAGCGTCTAGCACAGATACGCAGTATTTT. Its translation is CASLLASSTDTQYF.

This chain's CDR3 is CASSTIGRGVLNYGYTF. The CDR3 DNA reads TGTGCCAGCAGCACGATCGGTCGGGGAGTCCTTAACTATGGCTACACCTTC. This chain uses TRBV7-2 with TRBJ1-2; D remains ambiguous. V gave up 5 bases and J gave up 1 base, with 20 bases separating them. CDR1 and CDR2 (germline): SGHTA, FQGNSA. The CDR3 totals 17 residues. Combining the CDR3 with reference TRBV7-2 and TRBJ1-2 gives the whole variable domain GAGVSQSPSNKVTEKGKDVELRCDPISGHTALYWYRQSLGQGLEFLIYFQGNSAPDKSGLPSDRFSAERTGGSVSTLTIQRTQQEDSAVYLCASSTIGRGVLNYGYTFGSGTRLTVV.

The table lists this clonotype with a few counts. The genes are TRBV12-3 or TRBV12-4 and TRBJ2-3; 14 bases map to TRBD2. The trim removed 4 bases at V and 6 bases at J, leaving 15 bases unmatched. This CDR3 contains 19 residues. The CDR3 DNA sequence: TGTGCCAGCAGTTACCTTTCCCCTACGACTAGCGGGAGGGAGGATACGCAGTATTTT. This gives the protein CASSYLSPTTSGREDTQYF.

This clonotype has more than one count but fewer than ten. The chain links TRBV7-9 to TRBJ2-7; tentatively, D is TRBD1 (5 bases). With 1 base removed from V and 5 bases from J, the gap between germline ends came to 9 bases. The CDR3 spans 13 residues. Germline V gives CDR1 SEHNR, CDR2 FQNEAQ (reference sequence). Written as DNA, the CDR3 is TGTGCCAGCAGCTTAGGTGACAGACACGAGCAGTACGTC. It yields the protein CASSLGDRHEQYV.

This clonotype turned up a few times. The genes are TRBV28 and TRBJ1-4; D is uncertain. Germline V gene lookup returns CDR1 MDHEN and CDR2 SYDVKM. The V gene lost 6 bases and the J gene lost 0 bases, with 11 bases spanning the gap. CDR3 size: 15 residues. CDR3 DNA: TGTGCCAGCAGCCTAACGGGGACAACTAATGAAAAACTGTTTTTT. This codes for CASSLTGTTNEKLFF.

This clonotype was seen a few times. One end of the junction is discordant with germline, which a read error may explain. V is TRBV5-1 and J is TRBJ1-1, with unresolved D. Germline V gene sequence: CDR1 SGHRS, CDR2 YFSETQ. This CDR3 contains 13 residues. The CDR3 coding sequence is TGCGCCAGCACCTTGGGTCCCGCAAGCGAAGCTTTCTTT. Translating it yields CASTLGPASEAFF.

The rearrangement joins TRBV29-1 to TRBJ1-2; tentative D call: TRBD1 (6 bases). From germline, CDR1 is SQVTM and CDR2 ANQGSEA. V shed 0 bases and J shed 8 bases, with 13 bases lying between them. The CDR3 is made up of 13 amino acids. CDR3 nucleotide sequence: TGCAGCGTTGAAGACACAGTGCAGGGGGGCTACACCTTC. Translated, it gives CSVEDTVQGGYTF.

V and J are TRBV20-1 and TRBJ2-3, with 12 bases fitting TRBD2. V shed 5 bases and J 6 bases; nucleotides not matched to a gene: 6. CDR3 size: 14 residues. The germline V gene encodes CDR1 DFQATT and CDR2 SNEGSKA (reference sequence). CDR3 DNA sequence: TGCAGTGCTTTTCTAGCGGGAGGGCCGGATACGCAGTATTTT. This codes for CSAFLAGGPDTQYF.

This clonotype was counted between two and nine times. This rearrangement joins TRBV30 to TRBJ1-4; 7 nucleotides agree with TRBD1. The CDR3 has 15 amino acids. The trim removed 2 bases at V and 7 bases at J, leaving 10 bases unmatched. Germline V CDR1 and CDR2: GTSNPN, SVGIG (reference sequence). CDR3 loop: CAWSPVRGKSEKLFF. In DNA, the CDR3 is TGTGCCTGGAGTCCCGTCAGGGGGAAATCTGAAAAACTGTTTTTT. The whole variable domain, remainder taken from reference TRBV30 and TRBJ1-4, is SQTIHQWPATLVQPVGSPLSLECTVEGTSNPNLYWYRQAAGRGLQLLFYSVGIGQISSEVPQNLSASRPQDRQFILSSKKLLLSDSGFYLCAWSPVRGKSEKLFFGSGTQLSVL.

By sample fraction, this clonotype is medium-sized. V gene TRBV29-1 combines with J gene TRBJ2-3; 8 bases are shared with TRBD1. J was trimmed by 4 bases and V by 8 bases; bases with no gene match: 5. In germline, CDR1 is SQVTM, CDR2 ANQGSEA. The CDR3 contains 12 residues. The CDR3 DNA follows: TGCAGCACGGGCAGGGGGCCAGATACGCAGTATTTT. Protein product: CSTGRGPDTQYF.

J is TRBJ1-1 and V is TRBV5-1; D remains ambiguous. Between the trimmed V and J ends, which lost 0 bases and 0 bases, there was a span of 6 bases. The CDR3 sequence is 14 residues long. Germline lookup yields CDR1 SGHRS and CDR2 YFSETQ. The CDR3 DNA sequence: TGCGCCAGCAGCTTGGCCTTATTGAACACTGAAGCTTTCTTT. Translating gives CASSLALLNTEAFF.

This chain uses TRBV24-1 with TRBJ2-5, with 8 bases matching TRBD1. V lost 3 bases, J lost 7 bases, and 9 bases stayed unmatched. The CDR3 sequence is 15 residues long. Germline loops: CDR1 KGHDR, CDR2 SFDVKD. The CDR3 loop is CATSDTQGASGTQYF. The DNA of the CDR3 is TGTGCCACCAGTGATACCCAGGGGGCGAGTGGGACCCAGTACTTC.

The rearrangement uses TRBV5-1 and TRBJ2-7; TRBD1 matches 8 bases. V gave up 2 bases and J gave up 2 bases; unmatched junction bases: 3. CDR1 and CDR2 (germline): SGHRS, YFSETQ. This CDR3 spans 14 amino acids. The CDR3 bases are TGCGCCAGCAGCTTTGACAGGGGTCCCTACGAGCAGTACGTC. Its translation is CASSFDRGPYEQYV.

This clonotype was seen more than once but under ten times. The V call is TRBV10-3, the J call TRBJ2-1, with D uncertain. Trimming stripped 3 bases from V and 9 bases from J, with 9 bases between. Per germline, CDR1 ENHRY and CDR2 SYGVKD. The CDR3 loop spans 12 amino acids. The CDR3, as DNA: TGTGCCATCAGTGAATCCGACGGTGAGCAGTTCTTC. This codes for CAISESDGEQFF.

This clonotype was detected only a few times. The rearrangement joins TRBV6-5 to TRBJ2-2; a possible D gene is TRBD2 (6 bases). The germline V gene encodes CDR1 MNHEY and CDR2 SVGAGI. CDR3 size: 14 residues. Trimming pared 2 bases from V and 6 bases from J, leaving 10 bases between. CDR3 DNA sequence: TGTGCCAGCAGTTACGTAGGCGGGGCCGGGGAGCTGTTTTTT. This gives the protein CASSYVGGAGELFF.

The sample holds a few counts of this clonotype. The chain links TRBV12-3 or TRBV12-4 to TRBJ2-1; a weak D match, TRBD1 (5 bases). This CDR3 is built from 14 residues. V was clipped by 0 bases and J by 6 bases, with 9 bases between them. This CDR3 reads CASSLAGPLNEQFF. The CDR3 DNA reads TGTGCCAGCAGTTTAGCGGGGCCACTCAATGAGCAGTTCTTC.

In nucleotides, the CDR3 is TGCAGTGCTAGAACCAAACAGAACACTGAAGCTTTCTTT. Translating it yields CSARTKQNTEAFF. The chain couples TRBV20-1 to TRBJ1-1, with D hard to call. Germline CDR1 DFQATT, CDR2 SNEGSKA (reference sequence). Deletions cut 2 bases from V and 1 base from J, with 8 bases between. There are 13 residues in the CDR3.

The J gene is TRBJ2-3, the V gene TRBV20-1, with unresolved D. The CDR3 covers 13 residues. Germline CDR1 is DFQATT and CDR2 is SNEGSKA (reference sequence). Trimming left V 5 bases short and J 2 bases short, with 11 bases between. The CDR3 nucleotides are TGCAGTGCTCTACTGTTAAACACAGATACGCAGTATTTT. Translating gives CSALLLNTDTQYF.

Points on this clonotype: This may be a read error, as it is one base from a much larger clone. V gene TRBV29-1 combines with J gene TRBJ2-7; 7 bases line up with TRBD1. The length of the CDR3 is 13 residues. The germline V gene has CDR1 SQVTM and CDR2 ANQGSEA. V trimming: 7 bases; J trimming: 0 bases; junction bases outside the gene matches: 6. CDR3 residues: CSAQGKSSYEQYF. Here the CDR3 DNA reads TGCAGCGCACAGGGGAAAAGCTCCTACGAGCAGTACTTC.